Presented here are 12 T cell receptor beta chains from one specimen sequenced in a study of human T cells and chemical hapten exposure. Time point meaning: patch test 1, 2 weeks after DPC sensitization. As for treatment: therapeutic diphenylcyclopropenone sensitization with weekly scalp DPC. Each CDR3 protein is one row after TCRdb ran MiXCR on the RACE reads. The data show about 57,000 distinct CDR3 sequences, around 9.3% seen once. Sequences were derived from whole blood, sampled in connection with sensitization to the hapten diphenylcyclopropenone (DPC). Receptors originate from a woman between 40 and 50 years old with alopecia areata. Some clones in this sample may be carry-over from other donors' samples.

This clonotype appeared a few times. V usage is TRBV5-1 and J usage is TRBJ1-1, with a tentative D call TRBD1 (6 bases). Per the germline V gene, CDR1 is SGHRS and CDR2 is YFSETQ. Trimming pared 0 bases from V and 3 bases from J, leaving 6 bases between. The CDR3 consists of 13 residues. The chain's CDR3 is CASSLDRDTEAFF. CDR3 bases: TGCGCCAGCAGCTTGGACAGGGACACTGAAGCTTTCTTT.

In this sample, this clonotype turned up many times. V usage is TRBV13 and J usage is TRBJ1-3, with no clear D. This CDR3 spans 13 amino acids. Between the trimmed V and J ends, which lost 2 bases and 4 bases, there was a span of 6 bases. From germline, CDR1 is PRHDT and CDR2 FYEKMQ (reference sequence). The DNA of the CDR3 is TGTGCCAGCAGCTTAAGAGCGGGAAACACCATATATTTT. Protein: CASSLRAGNTIYF.

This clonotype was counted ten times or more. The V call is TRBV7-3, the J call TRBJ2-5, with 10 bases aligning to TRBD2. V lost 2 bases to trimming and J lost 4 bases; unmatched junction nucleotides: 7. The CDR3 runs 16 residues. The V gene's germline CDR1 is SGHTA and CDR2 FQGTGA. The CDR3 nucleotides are TGTGCCAGCAGCTTACTAAGCGGGGGGGTCGGAGAGACCCAGTACTTC. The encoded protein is CASSLLSGGVGETQYF.

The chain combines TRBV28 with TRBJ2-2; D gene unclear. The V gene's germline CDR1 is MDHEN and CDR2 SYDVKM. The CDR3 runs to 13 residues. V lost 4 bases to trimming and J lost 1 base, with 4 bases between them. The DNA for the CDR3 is TGTGCCAGCAGTTCTTTGAACACCGGGGAGCTGTTTTTT. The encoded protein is CASSSLNTGELFF.

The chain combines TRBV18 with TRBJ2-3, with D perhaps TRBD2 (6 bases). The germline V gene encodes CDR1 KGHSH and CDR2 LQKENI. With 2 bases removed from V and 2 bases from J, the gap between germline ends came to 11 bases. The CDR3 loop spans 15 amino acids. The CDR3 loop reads CASSPGAGYTDTQYF. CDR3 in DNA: TGTGCCAGCTCACCAGGGGCGGGGTACACAGATACGCAGTATTTT.

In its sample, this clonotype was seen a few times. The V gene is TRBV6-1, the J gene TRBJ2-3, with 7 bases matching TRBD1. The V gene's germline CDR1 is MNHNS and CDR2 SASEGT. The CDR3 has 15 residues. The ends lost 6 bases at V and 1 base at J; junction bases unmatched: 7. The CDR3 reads CASRRDGTGTDTQYF. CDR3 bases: TGTGCCAGCAGAAGGGACGGGACAGGCACAGATACGCAGTATTTT.

The CDR3 coding sequence is TGCGCCAGCAGCCAATCTTCTTTTCCTGCCTACGAGCAGTACTTC. It translates to CASSQSSFPAYEQYF. This sequence joins TRBV4-1 and TRBJ2-7; unclear D gene. Trimming pared 2 bases from V and 2 bases from J, leaving 13 bases between. The CDR3 is 15 residues long. Germline-derived CDR1 and CDR2 are MGHRA and YSYEKL.

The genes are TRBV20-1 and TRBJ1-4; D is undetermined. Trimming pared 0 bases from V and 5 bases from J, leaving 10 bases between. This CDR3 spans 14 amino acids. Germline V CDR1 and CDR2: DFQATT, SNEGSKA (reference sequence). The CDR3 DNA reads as TGCAGTGCTAGAGAGCTTCGAAAGAATGAAAAACTGTTTTTT. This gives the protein CSARELRKNEKLFF.

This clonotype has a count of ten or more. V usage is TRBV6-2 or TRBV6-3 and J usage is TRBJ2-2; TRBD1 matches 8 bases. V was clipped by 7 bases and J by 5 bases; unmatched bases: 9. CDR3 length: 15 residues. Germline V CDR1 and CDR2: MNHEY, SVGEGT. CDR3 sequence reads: CASTDGQGETGELFF. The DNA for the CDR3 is TGTGCCAGCACGGACGGACAGGGTGAGACCGGGGAGCTGTTTTTT.

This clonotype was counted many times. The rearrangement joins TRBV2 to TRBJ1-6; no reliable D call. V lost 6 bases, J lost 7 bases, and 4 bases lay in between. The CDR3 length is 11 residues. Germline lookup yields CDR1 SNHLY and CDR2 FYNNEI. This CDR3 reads CASRGNSPLHF. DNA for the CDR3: TGTGCCAGCAGGGGGAATTCACCCCTCCACTTT.

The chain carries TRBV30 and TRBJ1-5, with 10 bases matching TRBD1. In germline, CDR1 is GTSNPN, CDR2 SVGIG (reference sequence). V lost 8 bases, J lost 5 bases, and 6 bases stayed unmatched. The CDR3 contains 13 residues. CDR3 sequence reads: CAARDRGYQPQHF. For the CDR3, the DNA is TGTGCCGCCCGGGACAGGGGTTATCAGCCCCAGCATTTT.

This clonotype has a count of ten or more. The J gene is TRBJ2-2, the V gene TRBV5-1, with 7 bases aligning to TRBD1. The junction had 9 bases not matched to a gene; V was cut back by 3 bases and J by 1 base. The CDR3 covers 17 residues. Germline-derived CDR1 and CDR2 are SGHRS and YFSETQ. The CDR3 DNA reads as TGCGCCAGCAGCTCGGACCCGGGACAGCTGAACACCGGGGAGCTGTTTTTT. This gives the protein CASSSDPGQLNTGELFF.